The sequence of this T cell receptor beta chain was determined in a study of shared clonotypes between healthy human individuals. The overall study: Per-donor plates numbered three CD4 naive, three CD4 memory, two CD8 naive and one CD8 memory.

Comments on this clone: The identical CDR3 is also encoded by other nucleotide sequences in the sample.

Naive CD4+ cells were CD45RA-selected; the remaining cells were memory. Germline V gene sequence: CDR1 MNHEY, CDR2 SVGAGI. V was cut by 6 bases and J by 8 bases, with 11 bases left in between. This CDR3 is 13 amino acids long. The repertoire was sequenced with immunoSEQ multiplex PCR; TCRdb's copy has only in-frame clones and lacks some. This sample yields just over 2,000,000 clones, of which 85% to 95% are seen a single time; 0.13% belongs to the top ten. The source material was naive CD4+ T cells sorted from blood. Specified subset: CD45RA+ positively selected. The sequence was collected from a man younger than 35 in good health. The chain has TRBV6-5 and TRBJ1-6; D is unclear. CDR3 DNA: TGTGCCAGCAGCTCTCGGACGGATTCACCCCTCCACTTT. Translated: CASSSRTDSPLHF.